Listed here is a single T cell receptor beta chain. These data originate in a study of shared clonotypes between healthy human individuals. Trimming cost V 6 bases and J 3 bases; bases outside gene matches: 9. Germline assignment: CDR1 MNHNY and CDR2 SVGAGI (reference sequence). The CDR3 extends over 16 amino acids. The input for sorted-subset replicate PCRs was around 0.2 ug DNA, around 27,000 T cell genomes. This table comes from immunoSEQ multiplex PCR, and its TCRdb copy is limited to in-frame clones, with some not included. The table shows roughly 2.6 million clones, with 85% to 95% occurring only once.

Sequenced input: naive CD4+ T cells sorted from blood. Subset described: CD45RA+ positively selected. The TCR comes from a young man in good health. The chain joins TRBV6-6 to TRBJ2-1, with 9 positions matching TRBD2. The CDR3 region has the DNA TGTGCCAGCAGGGGAACGGTTAGCGGGAGCTACAATGAGCAGTTCTTC. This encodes CASRGTVSGSYNEQFF.